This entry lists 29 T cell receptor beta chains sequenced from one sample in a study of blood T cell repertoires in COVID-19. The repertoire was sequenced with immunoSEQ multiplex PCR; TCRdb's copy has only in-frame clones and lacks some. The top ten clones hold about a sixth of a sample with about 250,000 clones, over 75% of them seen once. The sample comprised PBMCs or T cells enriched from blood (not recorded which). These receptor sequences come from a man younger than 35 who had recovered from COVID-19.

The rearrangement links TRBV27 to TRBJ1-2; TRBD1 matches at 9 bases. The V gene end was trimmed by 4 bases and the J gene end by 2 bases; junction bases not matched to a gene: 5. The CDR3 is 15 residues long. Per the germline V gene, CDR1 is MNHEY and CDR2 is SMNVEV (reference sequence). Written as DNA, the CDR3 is TGTGCCAGCAGTTCACCGGGACAGGGAAACTATGGCTACACCTTC. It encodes CASSSPGQGNYGYTF.

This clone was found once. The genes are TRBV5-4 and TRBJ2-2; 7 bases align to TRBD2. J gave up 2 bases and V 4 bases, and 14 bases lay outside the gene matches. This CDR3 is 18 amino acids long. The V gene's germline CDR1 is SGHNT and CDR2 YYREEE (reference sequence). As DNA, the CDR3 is TGTGCCAGCAGCCTACTAATAGCTAGCGGCCACAACACCGGGGAGCTGTTTTTT. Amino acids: CASSLLIASGHNTGELFF.

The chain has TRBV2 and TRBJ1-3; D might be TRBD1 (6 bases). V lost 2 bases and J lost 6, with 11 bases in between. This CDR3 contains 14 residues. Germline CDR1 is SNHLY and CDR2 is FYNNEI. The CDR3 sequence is CASSENREVNTIYF. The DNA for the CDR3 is TGTGCCAGCAGTGAAAACAGGGAAGTAAACACCATATATTTT.

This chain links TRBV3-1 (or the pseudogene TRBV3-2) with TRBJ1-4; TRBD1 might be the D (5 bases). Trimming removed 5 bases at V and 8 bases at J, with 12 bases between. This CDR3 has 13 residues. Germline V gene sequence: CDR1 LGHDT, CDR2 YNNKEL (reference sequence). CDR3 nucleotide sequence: TGTGCCAGCAGCTTCTTGCAGGGCGAAAAACTGTTTTTT. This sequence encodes CASSFLQGEKLFF.

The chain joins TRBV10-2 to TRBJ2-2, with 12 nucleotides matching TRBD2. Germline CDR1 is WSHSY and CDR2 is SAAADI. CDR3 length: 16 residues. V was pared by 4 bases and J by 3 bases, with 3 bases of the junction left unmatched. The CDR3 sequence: CASSGTSGADTGELFF. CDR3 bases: TGCGCCAGCAGTGGGACTAGCGGGGCGGACACCGGGGAGCTGTTTTTT.

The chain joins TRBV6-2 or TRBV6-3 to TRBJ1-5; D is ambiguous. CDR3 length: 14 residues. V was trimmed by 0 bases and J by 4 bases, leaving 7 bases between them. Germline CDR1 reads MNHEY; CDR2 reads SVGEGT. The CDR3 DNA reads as TGTGCCAGCAGTTACTCCACGGTAAATCAGCCCCAGCATTTT. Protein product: CASSYSTVNQPQHF.

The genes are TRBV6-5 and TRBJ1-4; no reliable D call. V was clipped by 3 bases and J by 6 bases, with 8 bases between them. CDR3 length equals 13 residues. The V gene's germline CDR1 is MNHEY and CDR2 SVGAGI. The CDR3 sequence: CASSYWQDEKLFF. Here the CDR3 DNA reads TGTGCCAGCAGTTATTGGCAGGATGAAAAACTGTTTTTT.

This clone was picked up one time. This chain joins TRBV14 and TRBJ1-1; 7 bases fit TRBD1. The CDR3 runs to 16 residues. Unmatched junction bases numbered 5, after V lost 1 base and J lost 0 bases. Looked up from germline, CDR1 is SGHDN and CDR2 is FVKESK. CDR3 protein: CASSQGQGFMNTEAFF. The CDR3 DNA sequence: TGTGCCAGCAGCCAAGGACAGGGATTCATGAACACTGAAGCTTTCTTT.

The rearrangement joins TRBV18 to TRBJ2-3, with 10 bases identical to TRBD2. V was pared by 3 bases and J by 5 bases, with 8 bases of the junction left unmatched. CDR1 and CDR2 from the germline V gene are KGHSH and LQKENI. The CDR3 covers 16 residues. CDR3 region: CASSPASGGAGDTQYF. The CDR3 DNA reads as TGTGCCAGCTCACCCGCCAGCGGGGGGGCGGGAGATACGCAGTATTTT. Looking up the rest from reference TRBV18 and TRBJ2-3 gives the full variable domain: NAGVMQNPRHLVRRRGQEARLRCSPMKGHSHVYWYRQLPEEGLKFMVYLQKENIIDESGMPKERFSAEFPKEGPSILRIQQVVRGDSAAYFCASSPASGGAGDTQYFGPGTRLTVL.

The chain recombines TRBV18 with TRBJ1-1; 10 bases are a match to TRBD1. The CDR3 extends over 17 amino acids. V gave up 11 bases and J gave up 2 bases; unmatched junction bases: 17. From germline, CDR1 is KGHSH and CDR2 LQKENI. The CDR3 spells CAGASRTGGGRNTEAFF. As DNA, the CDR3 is TGTGCCGGTGCGTCACGGACAGGGGGAGGGAGAAACACTGAAGCTTTCTTT.

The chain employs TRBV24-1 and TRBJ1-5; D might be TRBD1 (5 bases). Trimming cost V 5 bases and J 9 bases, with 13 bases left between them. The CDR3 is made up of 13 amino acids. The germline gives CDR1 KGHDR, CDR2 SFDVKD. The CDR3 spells CATSGTGEGPQHF. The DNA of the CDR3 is TGTGCCACCAGTGGAACGGGGGAAGGGCCCCAGCATTTT.

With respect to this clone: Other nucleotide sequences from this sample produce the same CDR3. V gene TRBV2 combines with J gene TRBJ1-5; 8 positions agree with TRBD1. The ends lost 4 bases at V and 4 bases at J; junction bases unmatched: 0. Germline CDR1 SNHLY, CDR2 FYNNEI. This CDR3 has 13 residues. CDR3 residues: CASSGTGNQPQHF. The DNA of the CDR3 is TGTGCCAGCAGTGGGACAGGGAATCAGCCCCAGCATTTT.

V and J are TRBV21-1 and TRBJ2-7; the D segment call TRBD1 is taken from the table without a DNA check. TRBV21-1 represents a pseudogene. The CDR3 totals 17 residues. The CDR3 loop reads CASSKRRLQGSSYEQYF. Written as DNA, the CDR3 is TGTGCCAGCAGCAAAAGAAGGTTGCAGGGGAGCTCCTACGAGCAGTACTTC.

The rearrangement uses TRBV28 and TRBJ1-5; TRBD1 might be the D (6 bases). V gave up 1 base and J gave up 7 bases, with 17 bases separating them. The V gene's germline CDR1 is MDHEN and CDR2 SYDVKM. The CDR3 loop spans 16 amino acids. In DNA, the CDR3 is TGTGCCAGCAGTTTATCCGTTGGGGGGGGCCGACAGCCCCAGCATTTT. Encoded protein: CASSLSVGGGRQPQHF.

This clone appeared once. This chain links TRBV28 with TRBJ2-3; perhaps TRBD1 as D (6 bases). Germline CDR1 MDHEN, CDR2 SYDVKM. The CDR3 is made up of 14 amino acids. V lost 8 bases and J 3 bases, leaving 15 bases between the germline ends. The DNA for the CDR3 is TGTGCCAGCGGCACACAGGGACCGACAGATACGCAGTATTTT. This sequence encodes CASGTQGPTDTQYF.

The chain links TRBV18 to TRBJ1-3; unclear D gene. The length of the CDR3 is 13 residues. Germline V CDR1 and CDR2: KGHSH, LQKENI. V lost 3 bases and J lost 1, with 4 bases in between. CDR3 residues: CASSPASGNTIYF. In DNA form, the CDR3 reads TGTGCCAGCTCACCGGCATCTGGAAACACCATATATTTT.

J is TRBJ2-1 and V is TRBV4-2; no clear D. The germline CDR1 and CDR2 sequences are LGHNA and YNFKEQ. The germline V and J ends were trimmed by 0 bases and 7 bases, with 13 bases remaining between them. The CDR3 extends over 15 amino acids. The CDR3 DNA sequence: TGTGCCAGCAGCCAAGATACACAGTTTATGAATGAGCAGTTCTTC. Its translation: CASSQDTQFMNEQFF.

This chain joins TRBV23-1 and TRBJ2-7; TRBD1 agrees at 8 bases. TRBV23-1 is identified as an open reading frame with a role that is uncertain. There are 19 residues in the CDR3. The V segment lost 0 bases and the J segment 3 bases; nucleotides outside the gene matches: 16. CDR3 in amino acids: CASSQSPDRAIGANYEQYF. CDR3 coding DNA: TGCGCCAGCAGTCAATCACCGGACAGGGCGATAGGGGCCAACTACGAGCAGTACTTC.

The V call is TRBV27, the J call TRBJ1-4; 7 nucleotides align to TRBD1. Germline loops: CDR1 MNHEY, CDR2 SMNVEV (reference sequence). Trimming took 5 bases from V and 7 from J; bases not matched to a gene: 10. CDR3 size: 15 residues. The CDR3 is CASSHGQAGSEKLFF. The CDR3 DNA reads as TGTGCCAGCAGTCACGGACAGGCCGGTAGTGAAAAACTGTTTTTT.

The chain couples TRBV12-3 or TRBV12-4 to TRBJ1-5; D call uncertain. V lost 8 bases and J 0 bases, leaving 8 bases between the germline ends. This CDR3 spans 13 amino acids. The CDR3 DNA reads TGTGCCAGCGTAAGAGGTAGCAATCAGCCCCAGCATTTT. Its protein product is CASVRGSNQPQHF.

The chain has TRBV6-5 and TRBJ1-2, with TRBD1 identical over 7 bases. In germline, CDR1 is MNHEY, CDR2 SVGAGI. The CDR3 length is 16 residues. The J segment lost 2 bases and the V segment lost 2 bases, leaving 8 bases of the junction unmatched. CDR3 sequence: CASSYALRGENYGYTF. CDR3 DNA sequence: TGTGCCAGCAGTTACGCCCTCAGGGGGGAGAACTATGGCTACACCTTC.

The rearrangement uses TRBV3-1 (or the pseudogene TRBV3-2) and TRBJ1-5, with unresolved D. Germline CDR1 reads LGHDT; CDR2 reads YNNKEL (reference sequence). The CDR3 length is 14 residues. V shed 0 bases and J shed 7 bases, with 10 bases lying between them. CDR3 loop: CASSQDSVPQPQHF. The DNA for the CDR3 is TGTGCCAGCAGCCAAGATTCAGTGCCCCAGCCCCAGCATTTT.

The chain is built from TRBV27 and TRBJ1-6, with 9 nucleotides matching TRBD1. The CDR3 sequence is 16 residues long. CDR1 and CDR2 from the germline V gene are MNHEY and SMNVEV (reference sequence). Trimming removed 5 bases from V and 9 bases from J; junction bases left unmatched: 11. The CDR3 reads CASSSLGGQGRSPLHF. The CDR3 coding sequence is TGTGCCAGCAGTAGTTTAGGGGGACAGGGCCGTTCACCCCTCCACTTT.

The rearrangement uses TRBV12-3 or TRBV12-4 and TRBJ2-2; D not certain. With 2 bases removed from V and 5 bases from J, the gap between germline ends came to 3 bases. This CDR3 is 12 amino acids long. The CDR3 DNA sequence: TGTGCCAGCAGTTTACGGACCGGGGAGCTGTTTTTT. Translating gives CASSLRTGELFF.

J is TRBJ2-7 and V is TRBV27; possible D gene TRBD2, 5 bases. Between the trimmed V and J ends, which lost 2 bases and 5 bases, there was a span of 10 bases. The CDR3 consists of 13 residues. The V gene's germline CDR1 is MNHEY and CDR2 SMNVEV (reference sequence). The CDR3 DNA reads TGTGCCAGCAGTTTACGGACTGAAGACGAGCAGTACTTC. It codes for CASSLRTEDEQYF.

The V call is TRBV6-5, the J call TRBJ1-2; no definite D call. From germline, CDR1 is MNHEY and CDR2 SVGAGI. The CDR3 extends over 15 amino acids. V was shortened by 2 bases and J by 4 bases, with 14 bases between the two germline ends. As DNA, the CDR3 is TGTGCCAGCAGTTACAATTTGCGGCAGCTCTATGGCTACACCTTC. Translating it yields CASSYNLRQLYGYTF.

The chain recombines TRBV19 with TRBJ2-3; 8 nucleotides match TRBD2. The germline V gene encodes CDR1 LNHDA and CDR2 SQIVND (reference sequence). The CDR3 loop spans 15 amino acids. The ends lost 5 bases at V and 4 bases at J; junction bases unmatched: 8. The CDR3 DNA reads TGTGCCAGTAGTCCCGGGAGGGGGATATCAGATACGCAGTATTTT. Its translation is CASSPGRGISDTQYF.

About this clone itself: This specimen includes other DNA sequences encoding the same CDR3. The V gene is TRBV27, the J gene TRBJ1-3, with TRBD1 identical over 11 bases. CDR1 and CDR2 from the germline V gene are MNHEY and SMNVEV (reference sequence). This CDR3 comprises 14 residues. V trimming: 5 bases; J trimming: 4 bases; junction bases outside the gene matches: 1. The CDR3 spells CASSGTGGGNTIYF. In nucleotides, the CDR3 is TGTGCCAGCAGTGGGACAGGGGGAGGAAACACCATATATTTT.

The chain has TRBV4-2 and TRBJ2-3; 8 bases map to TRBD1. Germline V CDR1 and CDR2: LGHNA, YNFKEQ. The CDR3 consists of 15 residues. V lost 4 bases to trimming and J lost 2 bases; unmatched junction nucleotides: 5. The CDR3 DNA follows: TGTGCCAGCAGCCCCCGGGACAGGACCACAGATACGCAGTATTTT. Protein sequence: CASSPRDRTTDTQYF.